Listed below are T cell receptor beta chains from one sample, sequenced in a study of cytomegalovirus exposure and HLA in healthy donors. Sequenced by immunoSEQ multiplex PCR; TCRdb stores in-frame clones only, minus some. The data show about 130,000 clones, approximately 71% seen once. The specimen was PBMCs. The receptors derive from a man younger than 40 in good health and CMV-seronegative. CDR3s include the opening cysteine and the closing phenylalanine or tryptophan. A D gene is named only where the DNA matches it firmly. Where a row states a size, it is once, few, many or the class of an expanded clone; other rows omit it.

D gene: TRBD2; J gene: TRBJ2-1; V gene: TRBV2; clone size: once; CDR3 DNA: TGTGCCAGCAGTAGTGGACTAGCGGGTTACAATGAGCAGTTCTTC; CDR3 protein: CASSSGLAGYNEQFF
D gene: TRBD2; J gene: TRBJ2-3; V gene: TRBV6-5; clone size: -; CDR3 DNA: TGTGCCAGCAGTCCCCGGGGGGGCACAGATACGCAGTATTTT; CDR3 protein: CASSPRGGTDTQYF
D gene: -; J gene: TRBJ1-1; V gene: TRBV5-1; clone size: -; CDR3 DNA: TGCGCCAGCAGCTTGGAAGGTTTGTATGGGGCGTCGAACACTGAAGCTTTCTTT; CDR3 protein: CASSLEGLYGASNTEAFF
D gene: -; J gene: TRBJ2-1; V gene: TRBV27; clone size: -; CDR3 DNA: TGTGCCAGCAGTTTCCACAGGGCCCTCAATGAGCAGTTCTTC; CDR3 protein: CASSFHRALNEQFF
D gene: -; J gene: TRBJ1-1; V gene: TRBV29-1; clone size: -; CDR3 DNA: TGCAGCGTTGCACAAATCATGAACACTGAAGCTTTCTTT; CDR3 protein: CSVAQIMNTEAFF
D gene: TRBD2; J gene: TRBJ2-3; V gene: TRBV30; clone size: once; CDR3 DNA: TGTGCCTGGAGTTGGACAGGGCTAGCGGGAGTAACAGATACGCAGTATTTT; CDR3 protein: CAWSWTGLAGVTDTQYF
D gene: TRBD2; J gene: TRBJ2-2; V gene: TRBV7-6; clone size: -; CDR3 DNA: TGTGCCAGCAGCTTAGGCCGACTAGCGGGAGGGCCGTTCGGGGAGCTGTTTTTT; CDR3 protein: CASSLGRLAGGPFGELFF
D gene: TRBD1; J gene: TRBJ2-7; V gene: TRBV18; clone size: -; CDR3 DNA: TGTGCCAGCTCTAAGGCAGGGGGTAGCTACGAGCAGTACTTC; CDR3 protein: CASSKAGGSYEQYF
D gene: -; J gene: TRBJ2-3; V gene: TRBV28; clone size: -; CDR3 DNA: TGTGCCAGCAGGAGGCGGGATACGCAGTATTTT; CDR3 protein: CASRRRDTQYF
D gene: -; J gene: TRBJ2-5; V gene: TRBV4-1; clone size: -; CDR3 DNA: TGCGCCAGCAGCCCCGGGACTGCCCCCGGGACCCAGTACTTC; CDR3 protein: CASSPGTAPGTQYF
D gene: TRBD2; J gene: TRBJ2-1; V gene: TRBV5-4; clone size: -; CDR3 DNA: TGTGCCAGCAGCCCGACTAGCGGGATAGATAATGAGCAGTTCTTC; CDR3 protein: CASSPTSGIDNEQFF
D gene: TRBD1; J gene: TRBJ1-5; V gene: TRBV18; clone size: -; CDR3 DNA: TGTGCCAGCTCAGCGGGACAGGGTTCCCTGCAGCCCCAGCATTTT; CDR3 protein: CASSAGQGSLQPQHF
D gene: -; J gene: TRBJ2-2; V gene: TRBV6-4; clone size: few; CDR3 DNA: TGTGCCAGCAGTGACTCATTTTCTAGCGAGAACACCGGGGAGCTGTTTTTT; CDR3 protein: CASSDSFSSENTGELFF
D gene: TRBD2; J gene: TRBJ2-1; V gene: TRBV7-3; clone size: -; CDR3 DNA: TGTGCCAGCAGCTTGGGGACTAGCGGGGGATACAATGAGCAGTTCTTC; CDR3 protein: CASSLGTSGGYNEQFF
D gene: TRBD1; J gene: TRBJ1-2; V gene: TRBV9; clone size: -; CDR3 DNA: TGTGCCAGCAGCGTATTAGGGACAGGGGACTATGGCTACACCTTC; CDR3 protein: CASSVLGTGDYGYTF
D gene: -; J gene: TRBJ1-1; V gene: TRBV15; clone size: once; CDR3 DNA: TGTGCCACCAGCAGCGATTCGGCGGGGGGAGGCACTGAAGCTTTCTTT; CDR3 protein: CATSSDSAGGGTEAFF
D gene: -; J gene: TRBJ2-7; V gene: TRBV6-1; clone size: -; CDR3 DNA: TGTGCCAGCACCGGGGGGCGGGAGACGTCCTACGAGCAGTACTTC; CDR3 protein: CASTGGRETSYEQYF
D gene: -; J gene: TRBJ2-1; V gene: TRBV10-3; clone size: -; CDR3 DNA: TGTGCCATCAGTGACCCTACGACAGGCTTAGTCTATGAGCAGTTCTTC; CDR3 protein: CAISDPTTGLVYEQFF
D gene: TRBD2; J gene: TRBJ2-1; V gene: TRBV2; clone size: few; CDR3 DNA: TGTGCCAGCAGTGAGGGGACTATCTCCTACAATGAGCAGTTCTTC; CDR3 protein: CASSEGTISYNEQFF
D gene: TRBD1; J gene: TRBJ2-6; V gene: TRBV25-1; clone size: once; CDR3 DNA: TGTGCCAGCAGTGACACGACAGGGAACTCTGGGGCCAACGTCCTGACTTTC; CDR3 protein: CASSDTTGNSGANVLTF
D gene: -; J gene: TRBJ2-6; V gene: TRBV7-9; clone size: -; CDR3 DNA: TGTTCCAGCAGCTCTACTCGGACAGATGCCCTTCACGTCCTGACTTTC; CDR3 protein: CSSSSTRTDALHVLTF
D gene: TRBD1; J gene: TRBJ2-7; V gene: TRBV5-1; clone size: -; CDR3 DNA: TGCGCCAGCAGCTTGGAAACGGACAGGGTATCCGAGCAGTACTTC; CDR3 protein: CASSLETDRVSEQYF
D gene: -; J gene: TRBJ2-2; V gene: TRBV6-1; clone size: -; CDR3 DNA: TGTGCCAGCGAAGCACAGGGTTGGGCCGGGGAGCTGTTTTTT; CDR3 protein: CASEAQGWAGELFF
D gene: -; J gene: TRBJ1-3; V gene: TRBV2; clone size: -; CDR3 DNA: TGTGCCACCCATCGACGACAGGGAAACACCATATATTTT; CDR3 protein: CATHRRQGNTIYF
D gene: TRBD2; J gene: TRBJ2-7; V gene: TRBV11-2; clone size: -; CDR3 DNA: TGTGCCAGCAGCTGGACTAGCGGGAACACCTACGAGCAGTACTTC; CDR3 protein: CASSWTSGNTYEQYF
D gene: -; J gene: TRBJ2-1; V gene: TRBV29-1; clone size: few; CDR3 DNA: TGCAGCGTTGAAGGGGTCGCCTTGGAGAATGAGCAGTTCTTC; CDR3 protein: CSVEGVALENEQFF
D gene: TRBD1; J gene: TRBJ2-7; V gene: TRBV5-1; clone size: -; CDR3 DNA: TGCGCCAGCAGCTTTTCGACAGGGAGCTCCTACGAGCAGTACTTC; CDR3 protein: CASSFSTGSSYEQYF
D gene: TRBD1; J gene: TRBJ2-7; V gene: TRBV29-1; clone size: -; CDR3 DNA: TGCAGCGGCAACGGACAGGGTGGGAGCTCCTACGAGCAGTACTTC; CDR3 protein: CSGNGQGGSSYEQYF
D gene: TRBD2; J gene: TRBJ2-1; V gene: TRBV4-2; clone size: -; CDR3 DNA: TGTGCCAGCAGCCCGGGACTAGCGGAGCACAATGAGCAGTTCTTC; CDR3 protein: CASSPGLAEHNEQFF
D gene: -; J gene: TRBJ2-3; V gene: TRBV5-4; clone size: -; CDR3 DNA: TGTGCCAGCAGCTTCCGACAGGCAACAGATACGCAGTATTTT; CDR3 protein: CASSFRQATDTQYF
D gene: TRBD2; J gene: TRBJ2-3; V gene: TRBV11-2; clone size: -; CDR3 DNA: TGTGCCAGCAGCTTAGTTAGCGGGCTTTCCACAGATACGCAGTATTTT; CDR3 protein: CASSLVSGLSTDTQYF
D gene: TRBD1; J gene: TRBJ1-1; V gene: TRBV11-2; clone size: -; CDR3 DNA: TGTGCCAGCAGCCCCAGACAGGGGTTGAACACTGAAGCTTTCTTT; CDR3 protein: CASSPRQGLNTEAFF
D gene: -; J gene: TRBJ2-3; V gene: TRBV6-5; clone size: -; CDR3 DNA: TGTGCCAGCAGTTACTCGGGCGTCTCTAGCACAGATACGCAGTATTTT; CDR3 protein: CASSYSGVSSTDTQYF
D gene: TRBD1; J gene: TRBJ1-1; V gene: TRBV7-3; clone size: -; CDR3 DNA: TGTGCCAGCAGCCCGAATACAGGGGCTGGGAACACTGAAGCTTTCTTT; CDR3 protein: CASSPNTGAGNTEAFF
D gene: -; J gene: TRBJ2-1; V gene: TRBV7-3; clone size: few; CDR3 DNA: TGTGCCAGCAGCCCACAGGGTGGCGAGCAGTTCTTC; CDR3 protein: CASSPQGGEQFF
D gene: TRBD2; J gene: TRBJ2-7; V gene: TRBV6-1; clone size: once; CDR3 DNA: TGTGCCAGCAGGGGGGGGGTTTTCTCCTACGAGCAGTACTTC; CDR3 protein: CASRGGVFSYEQYF
D gene: -; J gene: TRBJ2-5; V gene: TRBV29-1; clone size: -; CDR3 DNA: TGCAGCGTTCGGCAGGGCGGAGAGACCCAGTACTTC; CDR3 protein: CSVRQGGETQYF
D gene: -; J gene: TRBJ2-3; V gene: TRBV9; clone size: -; CDR3 DNA: TGTGCCAGCAGCGTATTAACGGGAGATACGCAGTATTTT; CDR3 protein: CASSVLTGDTQYF
D gene: TRBD1; J gene: TRBJ1-1; V gene: TRBV15; clone size: -; CDR3 DNA: TGTGCCACCAGCACCTCAGGGGGCACTGAAGCTTTCTTT; CDR3 protein: CATSTSGGTEAFF
D gene: TRBD1; J gene: TRBJ1-1; V gene: TRBV4-1; clone size: -; CDR3 DNA: TGCGCCAGCAGCCAACTGACAGGGGGTATAACTGAAGCTTTCTTT; CDR3 protein: CASSQLTGGITEAFF
D gene: TRBD2; J gene: TRBJ2-5; V gene: TRBV11-2; clone size: -; CDR3 DNA: TGTGCCAGCAGCCCCCCCGGACTAGCGGGGGAGACCCAGTACTTC; CDR3 protein: CASSPPGLAGETQYF
D gene: -; J gene: TRBJ2-5; V gene: TRBV5-1; clone size: -; CDR3 DNA: TGCGCCAGCAGCCCCAGGGAAGAGACCCAGTACTTC; CDR3 protein: CASSPREETQYF
D gene: -; J gene: TRBJ2-1; V gene: TRBV11-1; clone size: once; CDR3 DNA: TGTGCCAGCAGCTTAGTGGTTAGTAGCACCTACGACAATGAGCAGTTCTTC; CDR3 protein: CASSLVVSSTYDNEQFF
D gene: TRBD1; J gene: TRBJ1-1; V gene: TRBV9; clone size: -; CDR3 DNA: TGTGCCAGCAGCACAGGGGAAAGAGCTTTCTTT; CDR3 protein: CASSTGERAFF
D gene: TRBD1; J gene: TRBJ2-5; V gene: TRBV2; clone size: -; CDR3 DNA: TGTGCCAGCAGTACCAGGGGGCGGGAGACCCAGTACTTC; CDR3 protein: CASSTRGRETQYF
D gene: TRBD2; J gene: TRBJ2-5; V gene: TRBV10-3; clone size: few; CDR3 DNA: TGTGCCACCCAAACCTCGCTAGCGGAAGAGACCCAGTACTTC; CDR3 protein: CATQTSLAEETQYF
D gene: TRBD1; J gene: TRBJ2-3; V gene: TRBV5-1; clone size: -; CDR3 DNA: TGCGCCAGCAGCCTAGGACAGGCTCGTGATACGCAGTATTTT; CDR3 protein: CASSLGQARDTQYF
D gene: -; J gene: TRBJ1-2; V gene: TRBV4-2; clone size: -; CDR3 DNA: TGTGCCAGCAGCCAAGAACTACCCATGGGTGTGGACTATGGCTACACCTTC; CDR3 protein: CASSQELPMGVDYGYTF
D gene: -; J gene: TRBJ1-3; V gene: TRBV6-4; clone size: -; CDR3 DNA: TGTGCCAGCATCCCGGGGGCTGGAAACACCATATATTTT; CDR3 protein: CASIPGAGNTIYF
D gene: TRBD1; J gene: TRBJ2-2; V gene: TRBV18; clone size: -; CDR3 DNA: TGTGCCAGCTCACCACCACAGGGGACCGGGGAGCTGTTTTTT; CDR3 protein: CASSPPQGTGELFF
D gene: TRBD1; J gene: TRBJ2-7; V gene: TRBV30; clone size: -; CDR3 DNA: TGTGCCTGGAGTGTGGGAGACAGGGGCTACGAGCAGTACTTC; CDR3 protein: CAWSVGDRGYEQYF